This T cell receptor beta chain was identified during a study of T cell repertoires in cytomegalovirus infection. This clonotype was recorded many times. Each CDR3 protein is one row after TCRdb ran MiXCR on the reads. The sample carries hundreds of thousands of distinct CDR3 sequences, approximately 24% recorded once. Source material: CD8+ T cells from PBMCs. This TCR came from a human donor in good health (CMV status not recorded). Some clones in this sample may be carry-over from other donors' samples.

The CDR3 DNA sequence: TGTGCCAGCAGCTTAGTTGGGGGCCACAGGGAAATTTCAGATACGCAGTATTTT. Translated, it gives CASSLVGGHREISDTQYF. V usage is TRBV7-9 and J usage is TRBJ2-3; D might be TRBD1 (6 bases). V gave up 1 base and J gave up 4 bases, with 21 bases separating them. Germline values: CDR1 SEHNR, CDR2 FQNEAQ (reference sequence). The CDR3 length is 18 residues.